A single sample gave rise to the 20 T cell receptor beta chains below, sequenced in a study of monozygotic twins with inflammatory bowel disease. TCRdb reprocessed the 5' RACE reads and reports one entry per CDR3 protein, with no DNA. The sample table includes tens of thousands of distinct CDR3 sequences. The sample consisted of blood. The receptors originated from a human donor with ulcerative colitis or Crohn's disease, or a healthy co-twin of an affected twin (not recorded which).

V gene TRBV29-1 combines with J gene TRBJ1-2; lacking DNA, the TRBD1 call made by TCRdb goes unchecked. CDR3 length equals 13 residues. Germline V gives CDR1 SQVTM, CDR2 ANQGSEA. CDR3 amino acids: CSVRTDLNYGYTF.

CDR3 in amino acids: CASSAQQGNYGYTF. The chain carries TRBV7-2 and TRBJ1-2; TCRdb proposes TRBD1, but this gene call is untestable without DNA. The length of the CDR3 is 14 residues. Germline V gene data show CDR1 as SGHTA and CDR2 as FQGNSA.

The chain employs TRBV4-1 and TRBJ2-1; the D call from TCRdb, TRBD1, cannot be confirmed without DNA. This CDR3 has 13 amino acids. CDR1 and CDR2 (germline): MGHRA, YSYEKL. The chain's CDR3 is CASSRTGENEQFF.

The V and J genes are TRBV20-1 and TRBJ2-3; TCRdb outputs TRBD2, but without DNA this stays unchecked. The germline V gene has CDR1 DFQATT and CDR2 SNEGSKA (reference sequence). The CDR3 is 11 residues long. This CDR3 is CSASALDTQYF.

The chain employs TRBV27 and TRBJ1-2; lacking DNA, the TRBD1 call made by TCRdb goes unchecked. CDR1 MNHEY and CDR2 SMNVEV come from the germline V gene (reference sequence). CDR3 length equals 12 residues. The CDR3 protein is CASSLAGDGYTF.

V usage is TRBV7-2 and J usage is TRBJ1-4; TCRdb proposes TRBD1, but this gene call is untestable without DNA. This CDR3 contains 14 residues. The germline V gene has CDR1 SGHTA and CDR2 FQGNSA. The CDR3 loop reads CASSLGSRGEKLFF.

The CDR3: CSARLAGRGTDTQYF. The chain couples TRBV20-1 to TRBJ2-3; as DNA is missing, the TRBD2 call by TCRdb cannot be tested. The CDR3 contains 15 residues. Germline V lookup: CDR1 DFQATT, CDR2 SNEGSKA (reference sequence).

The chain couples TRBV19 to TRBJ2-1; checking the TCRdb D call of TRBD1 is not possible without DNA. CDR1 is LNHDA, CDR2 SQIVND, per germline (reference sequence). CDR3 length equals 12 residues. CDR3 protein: CASNAFRDEQFF.

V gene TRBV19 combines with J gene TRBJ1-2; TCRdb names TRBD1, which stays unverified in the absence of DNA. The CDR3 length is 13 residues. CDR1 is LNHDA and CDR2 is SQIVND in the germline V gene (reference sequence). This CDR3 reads CASSPPGRGGYTF. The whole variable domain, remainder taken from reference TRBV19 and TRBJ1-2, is DGGITQSPKYLFRKEGQNVTLSCEQNLNHDAMYWYRQDPGQGLRLIYYSQIVNDFQKGDIAEGYSVSREKKESFPLTVTSAQKNPTAFYLCASSPPGRGGYTFGSGTRLTVV.

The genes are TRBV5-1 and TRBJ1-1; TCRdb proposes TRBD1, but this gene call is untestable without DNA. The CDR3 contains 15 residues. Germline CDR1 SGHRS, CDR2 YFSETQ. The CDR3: CASSPAVGRGTEAFF.

The CDR3 is CASRHRFDEQYF. The V and J genes are TRBV2 and TRBJ2-7; there is no DNA to check the TCRdb D call of TRBD1. Germline V gene data show CDR1 as SNHLY and CDR2 as FYNNEI. The CDR3 loop spans 12 amino acids.

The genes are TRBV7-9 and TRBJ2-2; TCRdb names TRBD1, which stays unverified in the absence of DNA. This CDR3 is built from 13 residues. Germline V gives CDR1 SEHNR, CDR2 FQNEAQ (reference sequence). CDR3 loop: CATRTDHTGELFF.

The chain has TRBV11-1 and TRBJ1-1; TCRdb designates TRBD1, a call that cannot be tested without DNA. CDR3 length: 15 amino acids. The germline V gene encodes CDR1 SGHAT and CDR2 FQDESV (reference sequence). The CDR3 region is CASSLVGGLNTEAFF. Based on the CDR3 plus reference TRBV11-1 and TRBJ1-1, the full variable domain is EAEVAQSPRYKITEKSQAVAFWCDPISGHATLYWYRQILGQGPELLVQFQDESVVDDSQLPKDRFSAERLKGVDSTLKIQPAELGDSAMYLCASSLVGGLNTEAFFGQGTRLTVV.

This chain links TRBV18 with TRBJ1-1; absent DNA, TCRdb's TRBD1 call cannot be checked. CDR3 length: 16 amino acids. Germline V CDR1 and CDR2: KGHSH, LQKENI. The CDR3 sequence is CASSPYPGPPNTEAFF.

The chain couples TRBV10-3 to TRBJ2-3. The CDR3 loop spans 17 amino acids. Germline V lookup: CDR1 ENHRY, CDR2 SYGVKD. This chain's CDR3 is CAISESYRNSYTDTQYF.

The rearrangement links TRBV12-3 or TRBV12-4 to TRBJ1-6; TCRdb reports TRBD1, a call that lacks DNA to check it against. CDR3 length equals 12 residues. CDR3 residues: CASSFGGPTLHF.

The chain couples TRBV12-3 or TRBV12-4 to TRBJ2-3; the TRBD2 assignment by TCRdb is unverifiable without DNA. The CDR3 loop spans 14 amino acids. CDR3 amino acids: CASSQYSGEDTQYF.

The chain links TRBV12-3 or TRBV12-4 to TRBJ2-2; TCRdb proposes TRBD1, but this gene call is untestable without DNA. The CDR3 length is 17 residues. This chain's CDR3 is CASSRNRDSYYPGELFF.

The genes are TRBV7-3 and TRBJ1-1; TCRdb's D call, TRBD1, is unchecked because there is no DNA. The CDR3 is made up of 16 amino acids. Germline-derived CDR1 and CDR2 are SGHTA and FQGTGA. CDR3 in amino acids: CASSNPRQGGRTEAFF. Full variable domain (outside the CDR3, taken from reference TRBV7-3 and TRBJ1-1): GAGVSQTPSNKVTEKGKYVELRCDPISGHTALYWYRQSLGQGPEFLIYFQGTGAADDSGLPNDRFFAVRPEGSVSTLKIQRTERGDSAVYLCASSNPRQGGRTEAFFGQGTRLTVV.

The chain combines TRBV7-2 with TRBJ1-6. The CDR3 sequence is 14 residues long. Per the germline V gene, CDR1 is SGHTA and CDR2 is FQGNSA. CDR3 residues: CASSLGPSLAFPIF.